Listed below are T cell receptor beta chains from one sample, sequenced in a study of T cells expressing NK-cell markers. TCRdb re-called the 5' RACE reads and catalogs CDR3 proteins one per entry, DNA excluded. In total, the table holds 500,000 to 700,000 distinct CDR3 sequences. Material for sequencing was blood T cells: a sorted CD56 or NKG2C T cell subset, CD4+ or CD8+ T cells, or bulk PBMC T cells (not recorded which). Receptors originate from a man between 18 and 35 years old in good health. Each CDR3 is given with its conserved first and last residue.

J	V	CDR3
TRBJ2-2	TRBV5-1	CASSLTSGTSGRLNTGELFF
TRBJ2-1	TRBV5-5	CASSFFSGEQFF
TRBJ1-1	TRBV10-3	CAISEQQPGGLEAFF
TRBJ1-2	TRBV28	CASSPGPKSSGYTF
TRBJ2-1	TRBV14	CASSQEAEPYYNEQFF
TRBJ2-7	TRBV27	CASSLSRPPNLVGQYF
TRBJ2-6	TRBV10-3	CAISALGGGDSGANVLTF
TRBJ2-2	TRBV14	CASSPSLTSLNTGELFF
TRBJ2-1	TRBV29-1	CSAGAAGGSEQFF
TRBJ2-1	TRBV12-3/TRBV12-4	CASSFLEPDHEQFF